Listed here are 25 T cell receptor beta chains from one sample, sequenced in a study of T cells after yellow fever vaccination. Each CDR3 protein is one row after TCRdb ran MiXCR on the 5' RACE reads. Among 300,000 or so distinct CDR3 sequences listed, 7.5% to 9.5% were seen once. The starting material was CD4+ T cells sorted from PBMCs, obtained 5 days after the yellow fever booster vaccination. These receptors were obtained from a man aged 18 to 29 who received the YFV17D yellow fever vaccine.

This clonotype was detected only a few times. The chain is built from TRBV30 and TRBJ2-7, with 7 nucleotides matching TRBD2. The V and J ends lost 4 bases and 3 bases, in that order; junction bases with no gene match: 0. This CDR3 comprises 11 residues. Germline V gene sequence: CDR1 GTSNPN, CDR2 SVGIG (reference sequence). In DNA, the CDR3 is TGTGCCTGGACTAGCGGCTACGAGCAGTACTTC. Encoded protein: CAWTSGYEQYF.

Only a few counts were recorded for this clonotype. J is TRBJ2-7 and V is TRBV10-3; D unresolved. The length of the CDR3 is 13 residues. Germline V gene data show CDR1 as ENHRY and CDR2 as SYGVKD. V was cut by 8 bases and J by 6 bases, with 17 bases left in between. CDR3 in amino acids: CAIWVRSPGEQYV. In nucleotides, the CDR3 is TGTGCCATCTGGGTCAGGTCCCCCGGCGAGCAGTACGTC.

This clonotype was seen at least ten times. The rearrangement links TRBV28 to TRBJ1-1; D gene unclear. Germline values: CDR1 MDHEN, CDR2 SYDVKM. The V gene lost 8 bases and the J gene lost 8 bases, with 12 bases spanning the gap. The CDR3 length is 11 residues. The CDR3: CASAINREAFF. The CDR3 coding sequence is TGTGCCAGCGCAATAAACCGAGAAGCTTTCTTT. The full variable domain, rest sourced from reference TRBV28 and TRBJ1-1, is DVKVTQSSRYLVKRTGEKVFLECVQDMDHENMFWYRQDPGLGLRLIYFSYDVKMKEKGDIPEGYSVSREKKERFSLILESASTNQTSMYLCASAINREAFFGQGTRLTVV.

A single count supports this clonotype. This chain links TRBV10-3 with TRBJ2-4; a possible D gene is TRBD1 (6 bases). Trimming took 3 bases from V and 3 from J, leaving 12 bases between them. Germline CDR1 reads ENHRY; CDR2 reads SYGVKD. The length of the CDR3 is 15 residues. The DNA of the CDR3 is TGTGCCATCAGTGATCAACACAGGGTCAAAAACATTCAGTACTTC. Translated: CAISDQHRVKNIQYF.

The gene calls are TRBV12-5 and TRBJ2-1, with D possibly being TRBD2 (6 bases). This CDR3 has 16 amino acids. Germline values: CDR1 LGHNT, CDR2 FRNRAP. V was clipped by 7 bases and J by 1 base, with 17 bases between them. CDR3 DNA sequence: TGTGCTAGTGCCTCTCTGGGACTGCGATCCTACAATGAGCAGTTCTTC. Its protein product is CASASLGLRSYNEQFF.

This clonotype was detected ten times or more. The chain has TRBV5-1 and TRBJ2-7; TRBD1 matches at 7 bases. This CDR3 has 15 residues. V lost 0 bases to trimming and J lost 2 bases; unmatched junction nucleotides: 5. CDR1 and CDR2 from the germline V gene are SGHRS and YFSETQ. CDR3 in amino acids: CASSLVGGSTYEQYF. In DNA form, the CDR3 reads TGCGCCAGCAGCTTGGTAGGGGGCTCGACCTACGAGCAGTACTTC.

This chain links TRBV10-3 with TRBJ2-7; the match to TRBD1 covers 8 bases. V trimming: 6 bases; J trimming: 2 bases; junction bases outside the gene matches: 3. The CDR3 has 13 residues. Germline V gene sequence: CDR1 ENHRY, CDR2 SYGVKD. CDR3 in amino acids: CAIRGTGAYEQYF. CDR3 bases: TGTGCCATCAGAGGGACAGGAGCCTACGAGCAGTACTTC.

This clonotype occurred many times. V usage is TRBV5-1 and J usage is TRBJ2-5; a possible D gene is TRBD2 (6 bases). The V end lost 2 bases, the J end lost 3 bases, and 14 bases lay between the germline ends. This CDR3 region has 15 residues. The germline V gene has CDR1 SGHRS and CDR2 YFSETQ. The CDR3 DNA sequence: TGCGCCAGCAGCTTACAACAGAGGAGGGAAGAGACCCAGTACTTC. This translates into CASSLQQRREETQYF.

This clonotype has a handful of counts. V and J are TRBV12-3 or TRBV12-4 and TRBJ1-4, with 10 positions matching TRBD1. This CDR3 has 14 residues. Trimming at V came to 5 bases and at J to 6 bases, leaving 3 bases not matched to a gene. CDR3 in DNA: TGTGCCAGCAGTCCTGGGACAGGGGATGAAAAACTGTTTTTT. Translated, it gives CASSPGTGDEKLFF.

This clonotype was counted only a few times. The gene calls are TRBV24-1 and TRBJ2-3, with D maybe TRBD2 (5 bases). V was trimmed by 7 bases and J by 0 bases, leaving 16 bases between them. The CDR3 sequence is 16 residues long. CDR1 is KGHDR, CDR2 SFDVKD, per germline. DNA of the CDR3: TGTGCCACCAGCCCAGACATAGGACTTAGCACAGATACGCAGTATTTT. It yields the protein CATSPDIGLSTDTQYF.

In this sample, this clonotype turned up a few times. This sequence joins TRBV6-5 and TRBJ1-1; D not certain. The ends were cut back, 6 bases at V and 7 bases at J, with 9 bases in the middle. This CDR3 contains 11 residues. CDR1 MNHEY and CDR2 SVGAGI come from the germline V gene. This CDR3 is CASRGPIEAFF. The CDR3 DNA is TGTGCCAGCAGAGGACCCATTGAAGCTTTCTTT.

This clonotype was seen ten or more times. The chain joins TRBV7-3 to TRBJ1-1, with D perhaps matching TRBD1 (5 bases). Between the trimmed V and J ends, which lost 4 bases and 8 bases, there was a span of 14 bases. The CDR3 is made up of 13 amino acids. CDR1 is SGHTA and CDR2 is FQGTGA in the germline V gene. CDR3: CASSSSRDAEAFF. In DNA, the CDR3 is TGTGCCAGCAGCTCATCCCGGGACGCAGAAGCTTTCTTT. Combining the CDR3 with reference TRBV7-3 and TRBJ1-1 gives the whole variable domain GAGVSQTPSNKVTEKGKYVELRCDPISGHTALYWYRQSLGQGPEFLIYFQGTGAADDSGLPNDRFFAVRPEGSVSTLKIQRTERGDSAVYLCASSSSRDAEAFFGQGTRLTVV.

The sample holds many counts of this clonotype. The chain combines TRBV30 with TRBJ2-3; D ambiguous. Trimming left V 0 bases short and J 3 bases short, with 7 bases between. CDR3 length equals 13 residues. Germline V CDR1 and CDR2: GTSNPN, SVGIG (reference sequence). As DNA, the CDR3 is TGTGCCTGGAGTGTACGACGGACAGATACGCAGTATTTT. It specifies CAWSVRRTDTQYF.

This clonotype occurred a few times. The gene calls are TRBV12-3 or TRBV12-4 and TRBJ1-2, with 7 positions matching TRBD1. J lost 3 bases, V lost 4 bases, and 8 bases had no gene match. CDR3 length equals 15 residues. The CDR3 nucleotides read TGTGCCAGCAGTTCTCGCCCAGGGGGAGACTATGGCTACACCTTC. It is translated as CASSSRPGGDYGYTF.

This clonotype appeared a few times. The chain joins TRBV7-2 to TRBJ1-4; D is ambiguous. Trimming shortened V by 5 bases and J by 1 base, and 5 bases separated the two germline ends. Germline V gene data show CDR1 as SGHTA and CDR2 as FQGNSA. This CDR3 comprises 13 residues. CDR3 region: CASSTLTNEKLFF. In DNA form, the CDR3 reads TGTGCCAGCAGCACCCTAACTAATGAAAAACTGTTTTTT.

This clonotype was seen more than once but under ten times. This chain joins TRBV11-1 and TRBJ2-1; TRBD1 matches 9 bases. In germline, CDR1 is SGHAT, CDR2 FQDESV (reference sequence). J gave up 0 bases and V 1 base, and 7 bases lay outside the gene matches. The CDR3 is made up of 18 amino acids. CDR3 residues: CASSLDDRGESSYNEQFF. For the CDR3, the DNA is TGTGCCAGCAGCTTAGACGACAGGGGGGAGAGCTCCTACAATGAGCAGTTCTTC.

This clonotype was detected a few times. V gene TRBV7-2 combines with J gene TRBJ2-3; 14 positions agree with TRBD2. Per the germline V gene, CDR1 is SGHTA and CDR2 is FQGNSA. After removal of 8 bases from V and 3 bases from J, the junction contained 1 base not matched to a gene. CDR3 length: 14 amino acids. CDR3 in amino acids: CASGLAGGTDTQYF. CDR3 bases: TGTGCCAGCGGACTAGCGGGGGGTACAGATACGCAGTATTTT.

This clonotype was seen a few times. V is TRBV11-1 and J is TRBJ1-1, with 8 bases aligning to TRBD1. CDR1 and CDR2 from the germline V gene are SGHAT and FQDESV (reference sequence). V lost 5 bases to trimming and J lost 0 bases; unmatched junction nucleotides: 8. The CDR3 runs to 16 residues. The DNA for the CDR3 is TGTGCCAGCAGCCCCCGGGAGGGACAGGTGAACACTGAAGCTTTCTTT. Translating gives CASSPREGQVNTEAFF.

This clonotype has a count of ten or more. The rearrangement uses TRBV6-2 or TRBV6-3 and TRBJ2-6; a possible D gene is TRBD1 (6 bases). Looked up from germline, CDR1 is MNHEY and CDR2 is SVGEGT. CDR3 length: 17 residues. V gave up 6 bases and J gave up 0 bases, with 15 bases separating them. CDR3 loop: CASRPLTGSSGANVLTF. CDR3 DNA: TGTGCCAGCAGACCCTTGACAGGTAGCTCTGGGGCCAACGTCCTGACTTTC.

The rearrangement joins TRBV5-1 to TRBJ1-1; D not resolved. The CDR3 runs to 13 residues. Deletions cut 0 bases from V and 3 bases from J, with 6 bases between. Germline CDR1 and CDR2: SGHRS and YFSETQ. CDR3 loop: CASSLESDTEAFF. DNA of the CDR3: TGCGCCAGCAGCTTGGAATCGGACACTGAAGCTTTCTTT.

V gene TRBV7-2 combines with J gene TRBJ1-2, with D perhaps matching TRBD1 (5 bases). CDR1 is SGHTA and CDR2 is FQGNSA in the germline V gene. The CDR3 spans 15 residues. V was trimmed by 4 bases and J by 4 bases, leaving 16 bases between them. The CDR3 sequence is CASSSRGGLIYGYTF. The DNA for the CDR3 is TGTGCCAGCAGCTCCCGTGGGGGTTTGATCTATGGCTACACCTTC.

The sample holds a few counts of this clonotype. CDR3 coding DNA: TGTGCCAGCAGTTTAGGGTTACAGGCTGAAGCTTTCTTT. Translated: CASSLGLQAEAFF. The genes are TRBV12-3 or TRBV12-4 and TRBJ1-1; D is perhaps TRBD1 (5 bases). The CDR3 covers 13 residues. V lost 1 base and J lost 6, with 9 bases in between.

This clonotype was detected once. The chain is built from TRBV25-1 and TRBJ2-5; 8 bases agree with TRBD1. The length of the CDR3 is 13 residues. Germline CDR1 is MGHDK and CDR2 is SYGVNS. The trim removed 8 bases at V and 3 bases at J, leaving 5 bases unmatched. The CDR3 DNA reads as TGTGCCAGCGTGGCAGGGGGCAAAGAGACCCAGTACTTC. Encoded protein: CASVAGGKETQYF.

The rearrangement uses TRBV4-2 and TRBJ1-2; 7 positions match TRBD1. CDR1 is LGHNA and CDR2 is YNFKEQ in the germline V gene. V was clipped by 1 base and J by 1 base; unmatched bases: 3. This CDR3 spans 15 amino acids. The CDR3 DNA follows: TGTGCCAGCAGCCAAGTAGGACAGGATAACTATGGCTACACCTTC. Translated: CASSQVGQDNYGYTF.

The gene calls are TRBV12-5 and TRBJ1-3; 8 bases map to TRBD1. In germline, CDR1 is LGHNT, CDR2 FRNRAP. This CDR3 is 15 amino acids long. V was pared by 5 bases and J by 4 bases, with 7 bases of the junction left unmatched. The CDR3 loop reads CASGPGQGAGNTIYF. DNA of the CDR3: TGTGCTAGTGGTCCCGGACAGGGAGCGGGAAACACCATATATTTT.